This record looks at one TCR beta chain sequence and its context. The germline V and J ends were trimmed by 5 bases and 1 base, with 12 bases remaining between them. The CDR3 consists of 14 residues. Germline loops: CDR1 MDHEN, CDR2 SYDVKM. This sample was included in a study of blood T cell repertoires in COVID-19. Sequenced by immunoSEQ multiplex PCR; TCRdb stores in-frame clones only, minus some. Here the sample spans fewer than 200,000 clones, roughly 91% being singletons. The clonotype originates from a man aged 40-49 years with active or convalescent COVID-19. The rearrangement links TRBV28 to TRBJ2-7, with D possibly matching TRBD1 (6 bases). Sequencing used peripheral blood. The CDR3 protein is CASSPWTESYEQYF. In DNA form, the CDR3 reads TGTGCCAGCAGTCCCTGGACAGAGTCCTACGAGCAGTACTTC.